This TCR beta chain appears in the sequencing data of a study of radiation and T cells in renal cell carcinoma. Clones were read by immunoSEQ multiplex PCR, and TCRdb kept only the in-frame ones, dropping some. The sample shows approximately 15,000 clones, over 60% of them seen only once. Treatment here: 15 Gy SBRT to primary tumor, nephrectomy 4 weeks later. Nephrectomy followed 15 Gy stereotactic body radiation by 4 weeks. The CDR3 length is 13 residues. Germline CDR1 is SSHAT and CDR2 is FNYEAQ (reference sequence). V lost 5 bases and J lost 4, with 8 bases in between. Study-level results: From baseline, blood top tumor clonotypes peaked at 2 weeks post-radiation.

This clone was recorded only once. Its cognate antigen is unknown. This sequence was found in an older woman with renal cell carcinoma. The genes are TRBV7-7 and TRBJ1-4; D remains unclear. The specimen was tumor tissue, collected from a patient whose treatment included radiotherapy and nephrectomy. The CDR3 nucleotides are TGTGCCAGCAGCCTAGAGCTTAATGAAAAACTGTTTTTT. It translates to CASSLELNEKLFF.